These 14 T cell receptor beta chains were all obtained from the same sample, sequenced in a study of T cell responses to AZD1222 COVID-19 vaccine (dated by TCRdb to the early 2020s). The library was obtained by the immunoSEQ multiplex PCR assay. The clones in this table, taken by TCRdb from immuneACCESS, are in-frame only. Not every clone is retained; where verified, under half of the shortfall comes from an unresolved V gene, and the cause of the rest is unknown. In all, the sample holds approximately 92,000 clones, and roughly nine tenths of those were seen once. Of the sample, under 10% is held by the ten largest clones. The time point label on this specimen signifies: baseline before first vaccination. Sequencing was performed on peripheral blood, taken on day 0 of AZD1222 vaccination. The receptors originated from an adult in good health.

This clone came up once. V gene TRBV3-1 (or the pseudogene TRBV3-2) combines with J gene TRBJ2-7; the match to TRBD1 covers 7 bases. Trimming took 3 bases from V and 5 from J; bases not matched to a gene: 13. CDR3 length: 16 amino acids. Per the germline V gene, CDR1 is LGHDT and CDR2 is YNNKEL (reference sequence). CDR3 amino acids: CASSHYRTGFADEQYF. CDR3 bases: TGTGCCAGCAGCCACTACAGGACAGGTTTTGCCGACGAGCAGTACTTC.

This chain joins TRBV20-1 and TRBJ1-5; a weak D match, TRBD1 (6 bases). The length of the CDR3 is 15 residues. The ends were cut back, 3 bases at V and 1 base at J, with 13 bases in the middle. Germline CDR1 DFQATT, CDR2 SNEGSKA (reference sequence). CDR3 sequence (DNA): TGCAGTGCTAGTAGGGGGGGTTGGAGCAATCAGCCCCAGCATTTT. The encoded protein is CSASRGGWSNQPQHF.

The rearrangement links TRBV9 to TRBJ2-3, with no clear D. Germline V gene data show CDR1 as SGDLS and CDR2 as YYNGEE. The CDR3 runs 13 residues. V lost 1 base and J 3 bases, leaving 6 bases between the germline ends. The CDR3 loop is CASSVSITDTQYF. The CDR3 DNA follows: TGTGCCAGCAGCGTAAGCATTACAGATACGCAGTATTTT. Using reference TRBV9 and TRBJ2-3 for the parts outside the CDR3, the full variable domain is DSGVTQTPKHLITATGQRVTLRCSPRSGDLSVYWYQQSLDQGLQFLIQYYNGEERAKGNILERFSAQQFPDLHSELNLSSLELGDSALYFCASSVSITDTQYFGPGTRLTVL.

V is TRBV7-3 and J is TRBJ2-3; 7 nucleotides line up with TRBD2. The CDR3 extends over 16 amino acids. With V trimmed by 5 bases and J by 1 base, 9 bases remained unmatched. Germline assignment: CDR1 SGHTA and CDR2 FQGTGA. The CDR3 DNA is TGTGCCAGCAGCCCTACGGCGCTAGCGGGCACAGATACGCAGTATTTT. It specifies CASSPTALAGTDTQYF.

The chain couples TRBV29-1 to TRBJ1-1, with 8 bases fitting TRBD1. Germline V CDR1 and CDR2: SQVTM, ANQGSEA. The CDR3 spans 12 residues. J was trimmed by 3 bases and V by 7 bases; bases with no gene match: 4. The chain's CDR3 is CSATGEYTEAFF. The DNA of the CDR3 is TGCAGCGCGACAGGGGAGTACACTGAAGCTTTCTTT.

The rearrangement joins TRBV30 to TRBJ1-5; D might be TRBD1 (6 bases). V was trimmed by 3 bases and J by 6 bases, leaving 15 bases between them. The CDR3 is made up of 14 amino acids. Germline V gene data show CDR1 as GTSNPN and CDR2 as SVGIG (reference sequence). CDR3 nucleotides: TGTGCCTGGAGGATGTCGAGGGGGGGTCAGCCCCAGCATTTT. This sequence encodes CAWRMSRGGQPQHF.

This CDR3 is CASSFRQGGYEQYF. CDR3 coding DNA: TGCGCCAGCAGCTTTAGACAGGGAGGGTACGAGCAGTACTTC. The chain links TRBV5-1 to TRBJ2-7; the D call may be TRBD1 or TRBD2 (7 bases each). There are 14 residues in the CDR3. Looked up from germline, CDR1 is SGHRS and CDR2 is YFSETQ. Trimming removed 2 bases at V and 4 bases at J, with 13 bases between.

For the CDR3, the DNA is TGTGCCAGCAGCCTTAGGGGCCAGGGGTCCTACAATGAGCAGTTCTTC. This translates into CASSLRGQGSYNEQFF. The J gene is TRBJ2-1, the V gene TRBV7-3, with D maybe TRBD1 (6 bases). CDR1 is SGHTA, CDR2 FQGTGA, per germline. The length of the CDR3 is 16 residues. Trimming left V 5 bases short and J 1 base short, with 15 bases between.

This chain connects TRBV30 to TRBJ2-5; 10 nucleotides align to TRBD1. The CDR3 length is 12 residues. The junction had 5 bases not matched to a gene; V was cut back by 4 bases and J by 9 bases. Germline CDR1 and CDR2: GTSNPN and SVGIG (reference sequence). CDR3 sequence: CAWKGTGAAQYF. DNA of the CDR3: TGTGCCTGGAAGGGGACAGGGGCGGCCCAGTACTTC.

This clone showed up just a few times. This chain connects TRBV18 to TRBJ2-5; 7 bases align to TRBD1. Trimming removed 6 bases from V and 2 bases from J; junction bases left unmatched: 9. The germline gives CDR1 KGHSH, CDR2 LQKENI. The CDR3 totals 15 residues. The CDR3: CASSLMGTVQETQYF. For the CDR3, the DNA is TGTGCCAGCTCTCTCATGGGGACAGTACAAGAGACCCAGTACTTC.

The V gene is TRBV2, the J gene TRBJ1-5; D might be TRBD1 (6 bases). The CDR3 has 14 amino acids. Per the germline V gene, CDR1 is SNHLY and CDR2 is FYNNEI. V was shortened by 4 bases and J by 7 bases, with 14 bases between the two germline ends. The CDR3 here is CASSVITGIQPQHF. The CDR3 DNA sequence: TGTGCCAGCAGTGTCATAACAGGGATACAGCCCCAGCATTTT.

The V gene is TRBV29-1, the J gene TRBJ1-2; D is unresolved. The CDR3 is 13 residues long. CDR1 and CDR2 from the germline V gene are SQVTM and ANQGSEA. V was clipped by 6 bases and J by 8 bases, with 19 bases between them. The CDR3 is CSVPSRQVEGYTF. CDR3 nucleotides: TGCAGCGTCCCCAGTCGGCAGGTAGAAGGCTACACCTTC.

The chain employs TRBV9 and TRBJ2-1, with TRBD2 matching 8 bases. The CDR3 extends over 14 amino acids. Germline V CDR1 and CDR2: SGDLS, YYNGEE. Germline trimming cut 4 bases from V and 6 bases from J; bases unmatched to any gene: 6. In DNA, the CDR3 is TGTGCCAGCAGCCCCAGGACTAGCAGCAATGAGCAGTTCTTC. It encodes CASSPRTSSNEQFF.

The chain recombines TRBV28 with TRBJ1-1; the D gene is possibly TRBD1 (5 bases). V was trimmed by 6 bases and J by 13 bases, leaving 27 bases between them. CDR3 size: 15 residues. The germline CDR1 and CDR2 sequences are MDHEN and SYDVKM. CDR3 coding DNA: TGTGCCAGCAGCACTACCGGGGACCCAGGCGGGTCTGATTTCTTT. Protein sequence: CASSTTGDPGGSDFF.